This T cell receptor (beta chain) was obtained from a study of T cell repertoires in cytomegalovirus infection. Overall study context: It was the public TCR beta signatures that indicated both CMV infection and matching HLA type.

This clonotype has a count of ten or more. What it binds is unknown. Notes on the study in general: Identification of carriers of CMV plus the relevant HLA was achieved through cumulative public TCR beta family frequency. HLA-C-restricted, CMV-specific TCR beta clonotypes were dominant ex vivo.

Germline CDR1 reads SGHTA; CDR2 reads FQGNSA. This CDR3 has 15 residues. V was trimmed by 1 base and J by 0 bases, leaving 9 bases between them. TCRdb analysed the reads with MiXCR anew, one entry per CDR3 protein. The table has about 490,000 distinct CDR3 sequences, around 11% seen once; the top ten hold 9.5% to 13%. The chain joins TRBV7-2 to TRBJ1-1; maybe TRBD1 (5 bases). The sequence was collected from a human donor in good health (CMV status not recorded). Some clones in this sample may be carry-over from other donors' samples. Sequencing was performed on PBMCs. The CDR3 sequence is CASSLGQGMNTEAFF. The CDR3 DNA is TGTGCCAGCAGCTTAGGGCAGGGCATGAACACTGAAGCTTTCTTT.